The entry below describes one T cell receptor (beta chain). This specimen belongs to a study of blood T cell repertoires in COVID-19. Clones were read by immunoSEQ multiplex PCR, and TCRdb kept only the in-frame ones, dropping some. This repertoire shows some 160,000 clones, over 75% found once; its top ten account for under 3.5%. The CDR3 is made up of 15 amino acids. V lost 0 bases, J lost 1 base, and 7 bases lay in between. Per germline, CDR1 KGHDR and CDR2 SFDVKD. This sequence originates from a woman aged 55-75 years with active COVID-19. Sequencing input: peripheral blood. This chain uses TRBV24-1 with TRBJ2-3; D is perhaps TRBD1 (6 bases). CDR3 loop: CATSDLKGGTDTQYF. The CDR3 nucleotides read TGTGCCACCAGTGATTTGAAGGGGGGCACAGATACGCAGTATTTT.